These 14 T cell receptor beta chains came from one sample sequenced in a study of cytomegalovirus exposure and HLA in healthy donors. The PCR was carried out with 60 Vbeta primers and 13 Jbeta primers. Profiled with immunoSEQ multiplex PCR; TCRdb holds only in-frame clones, not every one. In the table there are 80,000 to 100,000 clones, about four fifths of which are singletons. The specimen was PBMCs. The receptor source for this set is a man in his late teens or twenties in good health and CMV-seropositive.

The chain links TRBV6-5 to TRBJ2-5, with TRBD2 identical over 11 bases. CDR1 is MNHEY, CDR2 SVGAGI, per germline. V shed 10 bases, J shed 7 bases, and the junction held 11 bases outside the gene matches. This CDR3 contains 14 residues. CDR3 loop: CATRSGGDLGTQYF. The CDR3 nucleotides read TGTGCCACCCGTAGCGGGGGGGATCTTGGGACCCAGTACTTC.

The chain carries TRBV7-2 and TRBJ2-3, with no clear D. The CDR3 totals 13 residues. Germline V lookup: CDR1 SGHTA, CDR2 FQGNSA. V gave up 4 bases and J gave up 6 bases, with 11 bases separating them. In DNA form, the CDR3 reads TGTGCCAGCAGCTCCGGTACCGCCGATACGCAGTATTTT. As protein: CASSSGTADTQYF.

The gene calls are TRBV25-1 and TRBJ2-7, with 8 bases that match TRBD1. After removal of 4 bases from V and 3 bases from J, the junction contained 5 bases not matched to a gene. The CDR3 sequence is 14 residues long. Germline V lookup: CDR1 MGHDK, CDR2 SYGVNS. The DNA of the CDR3 is TGTGCCAGCAGTGTGGAGACAGGGGTCTACGAGCAGTACTTC. This codes for CASSVETGVYEQYF.

The chain couples TRBV6-5 to TRBJ2-7; TRBD2 aligns across 7 bases. This CDR3 region has 14 residues. With 5 bases clipped from V and 4 bases from J, the junction kept 8 bases outside the gene matches. CDR1 is MNHEY, CDR2 SVGAGI, per germline. The CDR3 protein is CASSTGLGPYEQYF. CDR3 sequence (DNA): TGTGCCAGCAGTACCGGACTAGGCCCGTACGAGCAGTACTTC.

This chain links TRBV30 with TRBJ2-5, with 9 positions matching TRBD2. CDR3 size: 12 residues. Germline values: CDR1 GTSNPN, CDR2 SVGIG (reference sequence). Here the CDR3 DNA reads TGTGCTTCTAGCGGGGTCAGGGAGACCCAGTACTTC. Protein: CASSGVRETQYF.

There are a few counts of this clone. The rearrangement links TRBV7-9 to TRBJ2-1; weak D call: TRBD1 (7 bases). Germline loops: CDR1 SEHNR, CDR2 FQNEAQ (reference sequence). V lost 7 bases, J lost 7 bases, and 14 bases lay in between. The CDR3 covers 13 residues. The chain's CDR3 is CASKEGAKNEQFF. As DNA, the CDR3 is TGTGCCAGCAAGGAGGGGGCGAAGAATGAGCAGTTCTTC. The whole variable domain, filled in from reference TRBV7-9 and TRBJ2-1, reads DTGVSQNPRHKITKRGQNVTFRCDPISEHNRLYWYRQTLGQGPEFLTYFQNEAQLEKSRLLSDRFSAERPKGSFSTLEIQRTEQGDSAMYLCASKEGAKNEQFFGPGTRLTVL.

Note on this clone: Sequence at one end of the junction differs from germline and may be a read error. V is TRBV25-1 and J is TRBJ1-4; D not resolved. CDR3 length: 14 residues. Germline V gene lookup returns CDR1 MGHDK and CDR2 SYGVNS. The DNA for the CDR3 is TGTACCAGCAGTGTGACGGGTGGTAATGAAAAACTGTTTTTT. Translated: CTSSVTGGNEKLFF.

The rearrangement uses TRBV30 and TRBJ2-1; D is perhaps TRBD1 (6 bases). This CDR3 spans 13 amino acids. Germline CDR1 reads GTSNPN; CDR2 reads SVGIG (reference sequence). The ends were cut back, 8 bases at V and 7 bases at J, with 18 bases in the middle. The CDR3 here is CAGTGLGMNEQFF. The CDR3 region has the DNA TGTGCCGGAACAGGGCTGGGGATGAATGAGCAGTTCTTC.

The chain combines TRBV5-5 with TRBJ2-3; TRBD2 matches at 8 bases. Germline V gene data show CDR1 as SGHKS and CDR2 as YYEKEE (reference sequence). The CDR3 consists of 18 residues. V shed 4 bases and J 1 base; nucleotides not matched to a gene: 14. In DNA, the CDR3 is TGTGCCAGCAGCACACTTCCGGGTAGCGGGGCGGGCACAGATACGCAGTATTTT. As protein: CASSTLPGSGAGTDTQYF. The full variable domain, in which reference TRBV5-5 and TRBJ2-3 provide the parts outside the CDR3, is DAGVTQSPTHLIKTRGQQVTLRCSPISGHKSVSWYQQVLGQGPQFIFQYYEKEERGRGNFPDRFSARQFPNYSSELNVNALLLGDSALYLCASSTLPGSGAGTDTQYFGPGTRLTVL.

The genes are TRBV27 and TRBJ1-2; tentative D call: TRBD1 (5 bases). The V end lost 6 bases, the J end lost 2 bases, and 16 bases lay between the germline ends. The V gene's germline CDR1 is MNHEY and CDR2 SMNVEV (reference sequence). CDR3 length equals 15 residues. The DNA for the CDR3 is TGTGCCAGCAGCTCCCCTGGGGCAGGGAACTATGGCTACACCTTC. Encoded protein: CASSSPGAGNYGYTF.

J is TRBJ1-4 and V is TRBV5-8, with D perhaps matching TRBD1 (5 bases). The CDR3 is 16 amino acids. The ends were cut back, 0 bases at V and 7 bases at J, with 16 bases in the middle. Germline V gene lookup returns CDR1 SGHTS and CDR2 YDEGEE. CDR3 nucleotides: TGTGCCAGCAGCTTGGCAGGGAGGGTAGTAGCTGAAAAACTGTTTTTT. It yields the protein CASSLAGRVVAEKLFF.

This chain connects TRBV11-3 to TRBJ1-4, with D tentatively TRBD1 (6 bases). V lost 5 bases and J 12 bases, leaving 19 bases between the germline ends. In germline, CDR1 is SGHNT, CDR2 YENEEA. The CDR3 is made up of 14 amino acids. The CDR3 DNA reads TGTGCCAGCAGCGAAAGGGGCAGGTCAGGGGAACTGTTTTTT. It yields the protein CASSERGRSGELFF.

The rearrangement uses TRBV4-1 and TRBJ2-7; D is uncertain. This CDR3 is 13 amino acids long. Per germline, CDR1 MGHRA and CDR2 YSYEKL. Between the trimmed V and J ends, which lost 0 bases and 4 bases, there was a span of 7 bases. The CDR3 bases are TGCGCCAGCAGCCAAGATTTCCGTTACGAGCAGTACTTC. This translates into CASSQDFRYEQYF.

This chain connects TRBV28 to TRBJ1-6, with unresolved D. CDR3 size: 16 residues. Germline values: CDR1 MDHEN, CDR2 SYDVKM. Trimming removed 3 bases at V and 7 bases at J, with 16 bases between. CDR3 region: CASSFPLGRANSPLHF. In nucleotides, the CDR3 is TGTGCCAGCAGTTTCCCCTTAGGGAGGGCCAATTCACCCCTCCACTTT.